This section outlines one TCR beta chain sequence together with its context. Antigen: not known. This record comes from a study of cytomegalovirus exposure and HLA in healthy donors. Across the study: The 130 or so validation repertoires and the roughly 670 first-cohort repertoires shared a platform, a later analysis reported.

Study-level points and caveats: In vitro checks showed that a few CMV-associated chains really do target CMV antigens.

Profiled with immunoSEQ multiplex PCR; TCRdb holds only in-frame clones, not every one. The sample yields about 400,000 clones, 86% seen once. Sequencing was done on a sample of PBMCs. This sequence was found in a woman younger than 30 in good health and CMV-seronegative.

This chain's CDR3 is CASSPGQRNTEAFF. The CDR3 coding sequence is TGTGCCAGCAGCCCAGGACAGAGGAACACTGAAGCTTTCTTT. V gene TRBV4-2 combines with J gene TRBJ1-1; D possibly corresponds to TRBD1 (6 bases). Germline V CDR1 and CDR2: LGHNA, YNFKEQ. CDR3 length: 14 amino acids. The V end lost 4 bases, the J end lost 1 base, and 10 bases lay between the germline ends.